The 9 T cell receptor beta chains below come from one sample, sequenced in a study of CD8 T cells in ankylosing spondylitis. TCRdb reanalysed the 5' RACE reads using MiXCR and keeps one entry per CDR3 protein. The table includes around 150,000 distinct CDR3 sequences, 40% to 50% detected once. What was sequenced was synovial fluid, either unsorted or a sorted T cell fraction (not recorded which). These receptors originate from a male donor with ankylosing spondylitis.

This rearrangement joins TRBV12-3 or TRBV12-4 to TRBJ2-1; D uncertain. The CDR3 extends over 10 amino acids. Trimming shortened V by 5 bases and J by 11 bases, and 7 bases separated the two germline ends. CDR3 residues: CASSHTQQFF. The CDR3 DNA sequence: TGTGCCAGCAGTCATACACAGCAGTTCTTC.

This clonotype was seen repeatedly, ten times or more. The J gene is TRBJ2-7, the V gene TRBV12-3 or TRBV12-4, with D tentatively TRBD1 (5 bases). Trimming shortened V by 3 bases and J by 2 bases, and 14 bases separated the two germline ends. The CDR3 is made up of 15 amino acids. The CDR3 coding sequence is TGTGCCAGCAGTTTTTCTCAGGGTCCGACCTACGAGCAGTACTTC. It is translated as CASSFSQGPTYEQYF.

The chain recombines TRBV4-3 with TRBJ1-4; no clear D. Trimming shortened V by 1 base and J by 8 bases, and 17 bases separated the two germline ends. The CDR3 spans 16 residues. The germline V gene encodes CDR1 LGHNA and CDR2 YSLEER. CDR3 in amino acids: CASSQASRVFGEKLFF. The CDR3 region has the DNA TGCGCCAGCAGCCAAGCGTCTCGAGTTTTTGGGGAAAAACTGTTTTTT.

The chain couples TRBV5-1 to TRBJ1-1; TRBD1 matches 9 bases. J lost 4 bases, V lost 0 bases, and 10 bases had no gene match. CDR3 size: 17 residues. In germline, CDR1 is SGHRS, CDR2 YFSETQ. The CDR3 spells CASSLERTGDLGTEAFF. The CDR3 coding sequence is TGCGCCAGCAGCTTGGAGAGGACAGGGGATTTGGGCACTGAAGCTTTCTTT.

This clonotype was observed a few times. J is TRBJ1-1 and V is TRBV6-2 or TRBV6-3, with unresolved D. The V gene's germline CDR1 is MNHEY and CDR2 SVGEGT. Trimming took off 2 bases at V and 8 bases at J, with 18 bases between the two ends. The CDR3 is 15 amino acids. Here the CDR3 DNA reads TGTGCCAGCAGTTACGAAGACTCCGCCGTTTCGGAAGCTTTCTTT. Amino acids: CASSYEDSAVSEAFF.

This clonotype showed up just a few times. The chain recombines TRBV5-6 with TRBJ2-7; no clear D. The CDR3 length is 11 residues. CDR1 and CDR2 (germline): SGHDT, YYEEEE. V gave up 0 bases and J gave up 6 bases, with 4 bases separating them. DNA for the CDR3: TGTGCCAGCAGCTTGGTTCGCGAGCAGTACTTC. Protein: CASSLVREQYF.

This clonotype has just a few counts. The chain recombines TRBV11-2 with TRBJ2-7; 9 nucleotides line up with TRBD2. The germline V gene has CDR1 SGHAT and CDR2 FQNNGV. Unmatched junction bases numbered 5, after V lost 0 bases and J lost 2 bases. This CDR3 is built from 16 residues. CDR3 region: CASSLDRGRAPYEQYF. The CDR3 nucleotides are TGTGCCAGCAGCTTAGATCGCGGGAGGGCCCCCTACGAGCAGTACTTC. Filled out from reference TRBV11-2 and TRBJ2-7, the complete variable domain reads EAGVAQSPRYKIIEKRQSVAFWCNPISGHATLYWYQQILGQGPKLLIQFQNNGVVDDSQLPKDRFSAERLKGVDSTLKIQPAKLEDSAVYLCASSLDRGRAPYEQYFGPGTRLTVT.

The CDR3 coding sequence is TGTGCCAGCAGCCCACCTCTAGCGGAGTCCTACAATGAGCAGTTCTTC. It yields the protein CASSPPLAESYNEQFF. The J gene is TRBJ2-1, the V gene TRBV7-9; 7 positions match TRBD2. CDR3 length: 16 residues. The germline V gene encodes CDR1 SEHNR and CDR2 FQNEAQ (reference sequence). J lost 1 base, V lost 5 bases, and 8 bases had no gene match.

The chain joins TRBV5-1 to TRBJ2-7, with TRBD1 identical over 7 bases. This CDR3 has 15 amino acids. Trimming took 3 bases from V and 3 from J; bases not matched to a gene: 9. Germline lookup yields CDR1 SGHRS and CDR2 YFSETQ. Here the CDR3 reads CASSCCQGDNYEQYF. DNA of the CDR3: TGCGCCAGCAGCTGCTGTCAGGGGGATAACTACGAGCAGTACTTC.